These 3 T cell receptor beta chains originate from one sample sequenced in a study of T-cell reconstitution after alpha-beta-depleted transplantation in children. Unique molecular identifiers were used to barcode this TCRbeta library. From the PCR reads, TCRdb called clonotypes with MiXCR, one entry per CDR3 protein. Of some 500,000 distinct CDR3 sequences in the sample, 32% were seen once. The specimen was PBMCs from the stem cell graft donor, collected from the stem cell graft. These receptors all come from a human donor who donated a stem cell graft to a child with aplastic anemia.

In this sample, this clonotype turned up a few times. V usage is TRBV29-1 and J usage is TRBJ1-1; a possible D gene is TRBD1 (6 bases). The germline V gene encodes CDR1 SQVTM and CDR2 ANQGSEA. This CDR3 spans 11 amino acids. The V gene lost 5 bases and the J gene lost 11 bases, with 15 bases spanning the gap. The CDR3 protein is CSVPAGGRAFF. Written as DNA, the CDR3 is TGCAGCGTTCCGGCGGGGGGCCGGGCTTTCTTT.

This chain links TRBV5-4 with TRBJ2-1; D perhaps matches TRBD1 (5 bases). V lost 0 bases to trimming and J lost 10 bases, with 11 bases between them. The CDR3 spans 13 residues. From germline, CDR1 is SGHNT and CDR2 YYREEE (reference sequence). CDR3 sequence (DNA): TGTGCCAGCAGCTTGGAAGGGGTAGGAGAGCAGTTCTTC. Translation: CASSLEGVGEQFF. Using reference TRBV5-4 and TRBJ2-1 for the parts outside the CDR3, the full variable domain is ETGVTQSPTHLIKTRGQQVTLRCSSQSGHNTVSWYQQALGQGPQFIFQYYREEENGRGNFPPRFSGLQFPNYSSELNVNALELDDSALYLCASSLEGVGEQFFGPGTRLTVL.

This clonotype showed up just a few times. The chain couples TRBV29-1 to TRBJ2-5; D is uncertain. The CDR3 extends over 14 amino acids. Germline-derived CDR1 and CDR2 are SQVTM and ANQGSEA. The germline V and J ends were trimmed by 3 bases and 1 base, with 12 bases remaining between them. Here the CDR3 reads CSVDRSDPQETQYF. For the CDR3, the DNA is TGCAGCGTTGATAGGTCTGACCCCCAAGAGACCCAGTACTTC. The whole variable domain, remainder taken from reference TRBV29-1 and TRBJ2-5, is SAVISQKPSRDICQRGTSLTIQCQVDSQVTMMFWYRQQPGQSLTLIATANQGSEATYESGFVIDKFPISRPNLTFSTLTVSNMSPEDSSIYLCSVDRSDPQETQYFGPGTRLLVL.